A single sample gave rise to the 7 T cell receptor beta chains below, sequenced in a study of shared clonotypes between healthy human individuals. Profiled with immunoSEQ multiplex PCR; TCRdb holds only in-frame clones, not every one. This sample has about 500,000 clones; around 77% occur once, and the top ten carry 9.5% to 15%. Sequencing used PBMCs. The receptors originated from a woman in her forties in good health. Some clones in this sample may be carry-over from other donors' samples.

V gene TRBV10-3 combines with J gene TRBJ2-5, with D possibly TRBD2 on 5 matching bases. The V gene's germline CDR1 is ENHRY and CDR2 SYGVKD. The CDR3 runs 14 residues. With 0 bases removed from V and 5 bases from J, the gap between germline ends came to 10 bases. CDR3 bases: TGTGCCATCAGTGAGTCTCATCCGGGGGAGACCCAGTACTTC. This codes for CAISESHPGETQYF.

The chain combines TRBV30 with TRBJ2-1; 7 bases align to TRBD1. This CDR3 region has 15 residues. CDR1 and CDR2 (germline): GTSNPN, SVGIG (reference sequence). Trimming cost V 2 bases and J 7 bases; bases outside gene matches: 11. CDR3: CAWSKGVQGKNEQFF. The DNA of the CDR3 is TGTGCCTGGAGTAAGGGGGTACAGGGGAAGAATGAGCAGTTCTTC.

With regard to this clone: Within the sample, other DNA sequences also encode this same CDR3. This sequence joins TRBV29-1 and TRBJ2-2, with D unclear. The CDR3 loop spans 14 amino acids. The germline V gene has CDR1 SQVTM and CDR2 ANQGSEA. Trimming removed 4 bases at V and 1 base at J, with 10 bases between. Here the CDR3 reads CSVGVSGNTGELFF. The CDR3 region has the DNA TGCAGCGTTGGAGTATCGGGGAACACCGGGGAGCTGTTTTTT.

Points on this clone: It differs at one base from a far larger clone, so likely a read error. The sample has other DNA sequences that encode this CDR3 too. CDR3 sequence: CASRRWGENTEAFF. The CDR3 region has the DNA TGTGCCAGCAGAAGGTGGGGAGAGAACACTGAAGCTTTCTTT. The chain employs TRBV28 and TRBJ1-1, with D unclear. CDR3 length: 14 amino acids. Looked up from germline, CDR1 is MDHEN and CDR2 is SYDVKM. Trimming left V 6 bases short and J 1 base short, with 12 bases between.

This clone was counted a single time. A much larger clonotype is one base distant, so this may be a read error. Other DNA sequences within the sample encode an identical CDR3. This chain connects TRBV7-9 to TRBJ2-1; 12 bases line up with TRBD2. CDR3 length equals 16 residues. Germline lookup yields CDR1 SEHNR and CDR2 FQNEAQ (reference sequence). The CDR3 DNA is TGCGCCAGCAGCCGCCGACTAGCGGGAGAACACGATGAGCAGTTCTTC. As protein: CASSRRLAGEHDEQFF.

The CDR3 loop is CASRVPIRLGGTKNIQYF. Written as DNA, the CDR3 is TGTGCCAGCAGAGTCCCCATCCGGCTAGGGGGAACCAAAAACATTCAGTACTTC. This chain joins TRBV27 and TRBJ2-4; a possible D gene is TRBD1 (6 bases). Per the germline V gene, CDR1 is MNHEY and CDR2 is SMNVEV (reference sequence). V lost 6 bases to trimming and J lost 2 bases, with 23 bases between them. The CDR3 consists of 18 residues.

Comments on this clone: The germline gene is not matched at one end of the junction; a read error may be the cause. This sequence joins TRBV7-7 and TRBJ2-5, with 12 nucleotides matching TRBD1. CDR3 length equals 15 residues. Germline V CDR1 and CDR2: SSHAT, FNYEAQ (reference sequence). CDR3 in DNA: TGTGCTAGCAGAGTTGGGACAGGGGGCGCGGAGACCCAGTACTTC. The encoded protein is CASRVGTGGAETQYF.